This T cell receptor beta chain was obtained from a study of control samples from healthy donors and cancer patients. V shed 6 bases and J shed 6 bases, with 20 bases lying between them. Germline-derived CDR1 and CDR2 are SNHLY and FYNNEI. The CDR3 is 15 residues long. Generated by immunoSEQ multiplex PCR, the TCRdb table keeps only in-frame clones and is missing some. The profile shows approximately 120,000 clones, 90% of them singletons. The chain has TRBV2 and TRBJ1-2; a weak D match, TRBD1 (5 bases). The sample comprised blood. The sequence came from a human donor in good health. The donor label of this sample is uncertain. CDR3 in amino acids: CASSVSRPEGDGYTF. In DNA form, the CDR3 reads TGTGCCAGCAGCGTATCAAGGCCCGAAGGGGATGGCTACACCTTC. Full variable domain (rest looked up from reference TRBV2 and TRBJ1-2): EPEVTQTPSHQVTQMGQEVILRCVPISNHLYFYWYRQILGQKVEFLVSFYNNEISEKSEIFDDQFSVERPDGSNFTLKIRSTKLEDSAMYFCASSVSRPEGDGYTFGSGTRLTVV.